The T cell receptor beta chain under discussion was sequenced for a study of T cell changes during pregnancy in multiple sclerosis. V lost 7 bases to trimming and J lost 4 bases, with 20 bases between them. This CDR3 contains 16 residues. Germline CDR1 reads MNHEY; CDR2 reads SMNVEV (reference sequence). The protocol was immunoSEQ multiplex PCR, while the TCRdb copy is restricted to in-frame clones and leaves out a portion. The repertoire has tens of thousands of clones, about 94% of them found once; the top ten carry roughly 0.81%. This clonotype originated in a female donor with multiple sclerosis, enrolled in a pregnancy study. The chain has TRBV27 and TRBJ1-5; D is ambiguous. The sample in question was peripheral blood, obtained in the third trimester of pregnancy. The chain's CDR3 is CASIGRHRGRNQPQHF. CDR3 sequence (DNA): TGTGCCAGCATAGGGAGACACCGGGGTAGGAATCAGCCCCAGCATTTT.